A selection of T cell receptor beta chains follows, all from one sample in a study of cytomegalovirus exposure and HLA in healthy donors. Method: immunoSEQ multiplex PCR; TCRdb's copy keeps in-frame clones and lacks some. The table has 100,000 to 150,000 clones, about 79% seen once. The material sequenced was PBMCs. These receptors were taken from a man aged 50-59 years in good health and CMV-seronegative. Each CDR3 is given with its conserved first and last residue. D genes are given only for firm matches. Only part of the rows carry a size: once, few, many, or a class if the clone is expanded.

CASSSTEQLSYEQYF,TGTGCCAGCAGTTCCACAGAGCAACTCTCCTACGAGCAGTACTTC,NA,few,TRBV6-6,15,TRBJ2-7
CASSQWRGMNTEAFF,TGTGCCAGCAGCCAATGGAGGGGTATGAACACTGAAGCTTTCTTT,NA,NA,TRBV14,15,TRBJ1-1
CASSPGTETNEKLFF,TGCGCCAGCAGCCCTGGGACAGAAACTAATGAAAAACTGTTTTTT,TRBD1,NA,TRBV4-1,15,TRBJ1-4
CASSEPGQTYEQYF,TGTGCCAGCAGTGAACCGGGACAGACCTACGAGCAGTACTTC,TRBD1,NA,TRBV25-1,14,TRBJ2-7
CASSLELAGGQQETQYF,TGTGCCAGCAGCTTAGAACTAGCGGGGGGGCAGCAAGAGACCCAGTACTTC,TRBD2,NA,TRBV7-2,17,TRBJ2-5
CASSTRSEQFF,TGTGCCAGTAGTACGAGGAGTGAGCAGTTCTTC,NA,NA,TRBV19,11,TRBJ2-1
CTSSDPGQTNEKLFF,TGTACCAGCAGTGACCCGGGACAGACTAATGAAAAACTGTTTTTT,TRBD1,NA,TRBV6-1,15,TRBJ1-4
CASSLQGYSPLHF,TGTGCCAGCAGTCTACAGGGTTATTCACCCCTCCACTTT,NA,NA,TRBV5-6,13,TRBJ1-6
CASSYSAPTEAFF,TGTGCCAGCAGTTACTCGGCCCCTACTGAAGCTTTCTTT,NA,NA,TRBV6-6,13,TRBJ1-1
CASSPGGRYGYTF,TGTGCCAGCAGCCCCGGAGGGCGGTATGGCTACACCTTC,NA,NA,TRBV6-6,13,TRBJ1-2
CASSLGLQETQYF,TGTGCCAGCAGCCTGGGACTGCAAGAGACCCAGTACTTC,NA,NA,TRBV28,13,TRBJ2-5
CASSYLTGPYEQYF,TGCGCCAGCAGTTACCTGACAGGGCCCTACGAGCAGTACTTC,TRBD1,NA,TRBV6-5,14,TRBJ2-7
CASSLRTGGRIYSNQPQHF,TGTGCCAGCAGCCTGAGGACAGGGGGCCGCATTTATAGCAATCAGCCCCAGCATTTT,TRBD1,NA,TRBV5-6,19,TRBJ1-5
CASSQVLAGGLRDQETQYF,TGCGCCAGCAGCCAAGTCCTTGCGGGGGGGCTAAGGGATCAAGAGACCCAGTACTTC,TRBD2,NA,TRBV4-1,19,TRBJ2-5
CSSSLGRWGGEEQYF,TGTTCCAGCAGCTTAGGTCGGTGGGGAGGTGAGGAGCAGTACTTC,NA,NA,TRBV7-9,15,TRBJ2-7
CASSPQSRQGDRGYTF,TGCGCCAGCAGCCCCCAGTCCCGCCAAGGGGATCGTGGCTACACCTTC,NA,NA,TRBV4-3,16,TRBJ1-2
CASSPEQEAYGYTF,TGTGCCAGCTCACCAGAGCAGGAGGCCTATGGCTACACCTTC,NA,once,TRBV18,14,TRBJ1-2
CASSEDRGGWGGGNTIYF,TGTGCCAGCAGTGAAGATAGGGGAGGGTGGGGTGGTGGAAACACCATATATTTT,NA,NA,TRBV2,18,TRBJ1-3
CATSRDPSVGIRNTEAFF,TGTGCCACCAGCAGAGATCCTAGCGTCGGGATAAGGAACACTGAAGCTTTCTTT,NA,NA,TRBV15,18,TRBJ1-1
CASSGPRTASRYGYTF,TGTGCCAGCAGCGGACCTAGGACAGCAAGTCGCTATGGCTACACCTTC,NA,NA,TRBV5-6,16,TRBJ1-2
CASSARDTGDTQYF,TGTGCCAGCAGCGCCCGGGACACGGGCGATACGCAGTATTTT,NA,NA,TRBV11-3,14,TRBJ2-3
CASTAGGTQETQYF,TGTGCCAGCACTGCGGGGGGCACACAAGAGACCCAGTACTTC,TRBD2,NA,TRBV6-1,14,TRBJ2-5
CASGDRPSNQPQHF,TGTGCCAGCGGGGACAGACCTAGCAATCAGCCCCAGCATTTT,TRBD1,NA,TRBV28,14,TRBJ1-5
CASRAGAGGYNEQFF,TGTGCCAGCAGAGCGGGGGCCGGAGGCTACAATGAGCAGTTCTTC,TRBD2,NA,TRBV7-3,15,TRBJ2-1
CASSSPGGYEQYF,TGTGCCAGCAGTTCACCAGGGGGTTACGAGCAGTACTTC,TRBD1,NA,TRBV6-6,13,TRBJ2-7
CASRWTGAQPQHF,TGTGCCAGCAGATGGACAGGGGCTCAGCCCCAGCATTTT,TRBD1,few,TRBV5-8,13,TRBJ1-5
CASSYSREGAEAFF,TGTGCCAGCAGTTACTCGAGGGAGGGAGCTGAAGCTTTCTTT,NA,NA,TRBV6-6,14,TRBJ1-1
CASSRWTSGYNEQFF,TGTGCCAGCAGCCGCTGGACTAGCGGGTACAATGAGCAGTTCTTC,TRBD2,NA,TRBV11-2,15,TRBJ2-1
CASSSRGADTQYF,TGTGCCAGCAGTTCCAGGGGGGCAGATACGCAGTATTTT,NA,NA,TRBV11-3,13,TRBJ2-3
CASSFGQNYGYTF,TGCGCCAGCAGCTTTGGACAGAACTATGGCTACACCTTC,NA,once,TRBV5-1,13,TRBJ1-2
CSSSLGLDKNTEAFF,TGTTCCAGCAGCTTAGGCCTGGACAAGAACACTGAAGCTTTCTTT,NA,once,TRBV7-9,15,TRBJ1-1
CASSRDRAEAFF,TGTGCCAGCAGTCGGGACAGGGCTGAAGCTTTCTTT,TRBD1,NA,TRBV2,12,TRBJ1-1
CASHGGSSGNTIYF,TGTGCCAGCCATGGCGGTAGCTCTGGAAACACCATATATTTT,NA,NA,TRBV2,14,TRBJ1-3
CASSVTHRDRVLYNEQFF,TGTGCCAGCAGCGTAACACACCGGGACAGAGTATTATACAATGAGCAGTTCTTC,TRBD1,NA,TRBV9,18,TRBJ2-1
CSSSILRQGGSEAFF,TGTTCCAGCAGCATCTTACGACAAGGGGGATCTGAAGCTTTCTTT,NA,NA,TRBV7-9,15,TRBJ1-1
CASSGLAGGNTDTQYF,TGTGCCAGCAGCGGACTAGCGGGGGGAAACACAGATACGCAGTATTTT,TRBD2,NA,TRBV5-5,16,TRBJ2-3
CASSLGGGETQYF,TGCGCCAGCTCTTTGGGGGGAGGAGAGACCCAGTACTTC,NA,NA,TRBV5-1,13,TRBJ2-5
CASSFARSGANVLTF,TGTGCCAGCAGTTTCGCGCGCTCTGGGGCCAACGTCCTGACTTTC,NA,NA,TRBV28,15,TRBJ2-6
CASSLGIGTGGTDTEAFF,TGCGCCAGCAGCTTGGGTATCGGGACAGGGGGTACGGACACTGAAGCTTTCTTT,TRBD1,once,TRBV5-1,18,TRBJ1-1
CASKIGTGEETQYF,TGTGCCAGCAAGATAGGGACAGGTGAAGAGACCCAGTACTTC,TRBD1,NA,TRBV6-5,14,TRBJ2-5
CASSILYAGTSGGAFGHNEQFF,TGTGCCAGTAGTATCCTGTACGCCGGGACTAGCGGGGGGGCCTTCGGCCACAATGAGCAGTTCTTC,TRBD2,NA,TRBV19,22,TRBJ2-1
CASSDYDRTNEKLFF,TGTGCCAGCAGTGACTACGACAGAACTAATGAAAAACTGTTTTTT,NA,NA,TRBV25-1,15,TRBJ1-4
CASSLAPMTGGYYGYTF,TGTGCCAGCAGCTTAGCGCCCATGACAGGGGGCTACTATGGCTACACCTTC,TRBD1,NA,TRBV7-8,17,TRBJ1-2
CASSDPGQGTDTQYF,TGCGCCAGCAGTGATCCGGGACAGGGCACAGATACGCAGTATTTT,TRBD1,NA,TRBV10-1,15,TRBJ2-3
CASSLSRAGDTQYF,TGTGCCAGCAGTTTATCGAGGGCGGGAGATACGCAGTATTTT,NA,NA,TRBV27,14,TRBJ2-3
CASSETRNTEAFF,TGTGCCAGCAGTGAAACGAGGAACACTGAAGCTTTCTTT,NA,once,TRBV6-1,13,TRBJ1-1
CAISEGGNTGELFF,TGTGCCATCAGTGAGGGAGGTAACACCGGGGAGCTGTTTTTT,NA,few,TRBV10-3,14,TRBJ2-2
CASRPAGGVTEAFF,TGTGCCAGCAGGCCTGCAGGGGGCGTCACTGAAGCTTTCTTT,TRBD1,NA,TRBV6-4,14,TRBJ1-1
CASSQSTGMDNEQFF,TGCGCCAGCAGCCAATCGACGGGGATGGACAATGAGCAGTTCTTC,NA,few,TRBV4-3,15,TRBJ2-1
CASSDRANTEAFF,TGTGCCAGTAGTGACAGGGCTAACACTGAAGCTTTCTTT,TRBD1,NA,TRBV19,13,TRBJ1-1
CASSSSGRLDQPQHF,TGCGCCAGCAGCAGCTCCGGCAGGCTGGATCAGCCCCAGCATTTT,NA,NA,TRBV5-1,15,TRBJ1-5
CASSPNGDEAFF,TGCGCCAGCAGCCCCAACGGGGATGAAGCTTTCTTT,NA,NA,TRBV5-1,12,TRBJ1-1
CASIPDRAYEQYF,TGTGCCAGCATCCCGGACAGAGCCTACGAGCAGTACTTC,NA,NA,TRBV2,13,TRBJ2-7
CASNPLYVGGGYEQYF,TGTGCCAGCAACCCACTTTATGTCGGGGGAGGTTACGAGCAGTACTTC,NA,NA,TRBV7-8,16,TRBJ2-7
CASSQGAGYTEAFF,TGCGCCAGCAGCCAAGGAGCGGGGTACACTGAAGCTTTCTTT,NA,NA,TRBV4-3,14,TRBJ1-1
CASSPGQGGQPQHF,TGTGCCAGCAGTCCCGGACAGGGGGGCCAGCCCCAGCATTTT,TRBD1,NA,TRBV6-5,14,TRBJ1-5
CASSLGIGREAFF,TGTGCCAGCAGCTTGGGTATCGGCAGGGAAGCTTTCTTT,NA,NA,TRBV5-8,13,TRBJ1-1
CAWSTGQGTYEQYF,TGTGCCTGGAGCACAGGACAGGGGACCTACGAGCAGTACTTC,TRBD1,NA,TRBV30,14,TRBJ2-7
CASSSQGLDTGELFF,TGTGCCAGCAGCTCACAGGGGTTAGACACCGGGGAGCTGTTTTTT,TRBD1,NA,TRBV7-2,15,TRBJ2-2
CASSQDSSGTDTQYF,TGCGCCAGCAGCCAAGATAGCAGCGGCACAGATACGCAGTATTTT,NA,few,TRBV4-1,15,TRBJ2-3